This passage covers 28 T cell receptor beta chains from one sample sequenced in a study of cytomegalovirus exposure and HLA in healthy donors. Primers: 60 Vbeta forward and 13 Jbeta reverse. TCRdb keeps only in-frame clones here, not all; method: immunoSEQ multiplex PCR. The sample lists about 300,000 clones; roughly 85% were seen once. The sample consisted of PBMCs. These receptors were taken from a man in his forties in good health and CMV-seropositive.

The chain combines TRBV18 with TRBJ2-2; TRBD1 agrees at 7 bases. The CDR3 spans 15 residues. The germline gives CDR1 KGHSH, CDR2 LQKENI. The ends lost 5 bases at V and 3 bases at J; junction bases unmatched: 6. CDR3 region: CASSSDRVYTGELFF. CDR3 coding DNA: TGTGCCAGCTCATCAGACAGGGTGTACACCGGGGAGCTGTTTTTT.

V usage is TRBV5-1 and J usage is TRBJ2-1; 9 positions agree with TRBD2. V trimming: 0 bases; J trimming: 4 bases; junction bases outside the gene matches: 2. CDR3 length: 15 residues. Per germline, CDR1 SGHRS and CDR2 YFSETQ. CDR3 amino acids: CASSLELAGYNEQFF. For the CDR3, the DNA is TGCGCCAGCAGCTTGGAACTAGCGGGTTACAATGAGCAGTTCTTC.

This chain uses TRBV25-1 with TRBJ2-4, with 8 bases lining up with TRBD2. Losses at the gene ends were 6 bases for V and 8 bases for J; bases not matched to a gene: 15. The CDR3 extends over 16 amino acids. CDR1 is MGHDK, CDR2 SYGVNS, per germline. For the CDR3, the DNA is TGTGCCAGCAGAGTATTGGACCGGGAGGGGTTGTACATTCAGTACTTC. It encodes CASRVLDREGLYIQYF.

CDR3 in amino acids: CASSFPGSYEQYF. DNA for the CDR3: TGTGCCAGCAGTTTTCCGGGCTCCTACGAGCAGTACTTC. The chain has TRBV27 and TRBJ2-7; no definite D call. The CDR3 has 13 residues. V dropped 3 bases and J dropped 0 bases, with 6 bases sitting between them. CDR1 is MNHEY and CDR2 is SMNVEV in the germline V gene (reference sequence).

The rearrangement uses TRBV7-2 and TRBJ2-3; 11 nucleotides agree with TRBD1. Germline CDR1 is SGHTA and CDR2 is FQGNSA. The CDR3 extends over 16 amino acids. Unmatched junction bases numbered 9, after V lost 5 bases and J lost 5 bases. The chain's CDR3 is CASSRRTGGVGDTQYF. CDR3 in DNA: TGTGCCAGCAGCAGAAGGACAGGGGGCGTCGGAGATACGCAGTATTTT.

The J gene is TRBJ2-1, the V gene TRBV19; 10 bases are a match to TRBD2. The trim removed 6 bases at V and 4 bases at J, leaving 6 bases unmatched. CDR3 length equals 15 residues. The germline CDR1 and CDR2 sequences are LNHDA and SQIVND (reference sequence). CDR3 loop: CASRLAGLSYNEQFF. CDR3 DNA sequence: TGTGCCAGTAGACTAGCGGGACTAAGTTACAATGAGCAGTTCTTC. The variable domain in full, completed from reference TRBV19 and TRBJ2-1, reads DGGITQSPKYLFRKEGQNVTLSCEQNLNHDAMYWYRQDPGQGLRLIYYSQIVNDFQKGDIAEGYSVSREKKESFPLTVTSAQKNPTAFYLCASRLAGLSYNEQFFGPGTRLTVL.

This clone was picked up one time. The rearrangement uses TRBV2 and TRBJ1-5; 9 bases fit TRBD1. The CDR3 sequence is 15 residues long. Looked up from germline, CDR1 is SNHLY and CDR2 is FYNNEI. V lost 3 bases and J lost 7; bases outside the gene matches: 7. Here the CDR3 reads CASSEDRGAAQPQHF. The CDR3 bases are TGTGCCAGCAGTGAGGACAGGGGTGCGGCCCAGCCCCAGCATTTT.

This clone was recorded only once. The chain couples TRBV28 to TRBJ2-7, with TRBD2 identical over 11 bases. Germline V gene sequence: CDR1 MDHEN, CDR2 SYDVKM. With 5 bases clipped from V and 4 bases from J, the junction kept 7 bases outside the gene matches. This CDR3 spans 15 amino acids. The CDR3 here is CASSPLAGGVYEQYF. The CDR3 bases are TGTGCCAGCAGTCCCTTAGCGGGAGGGGTGTACGAGCAGTACTTC.

CDR3 sequence: CASSSPMRFHEQFF. For the CDR3, the DNA is TGTGCCAGCAGCTCCCCCATGCGTTTCCATGAGCAGTTCTTC. The V call is TRBV7-8, the J call TRBJ2-1; D gene ambiguous. Trimming took off 4 bases at V and 8 bases at J, with 15 bases between the two ends. The germline CDR1 and CDR2 sequences are SGHVS and FQNEAQ. This CDR3 spans 14 amino acids.

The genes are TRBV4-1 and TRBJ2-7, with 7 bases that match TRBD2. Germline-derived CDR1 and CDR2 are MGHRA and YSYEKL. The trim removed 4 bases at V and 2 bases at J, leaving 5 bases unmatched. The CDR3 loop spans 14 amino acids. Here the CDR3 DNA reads TGCGCCAGCAGCCGGGACCGGGGGGCCTACGAGCAGTACTTC. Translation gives CASSRDRGAYEQYF.

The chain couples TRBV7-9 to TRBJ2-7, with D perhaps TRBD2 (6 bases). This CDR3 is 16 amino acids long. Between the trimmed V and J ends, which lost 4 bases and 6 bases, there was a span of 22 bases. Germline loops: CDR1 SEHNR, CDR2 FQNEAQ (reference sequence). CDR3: CASSSLMEGDRSEQYF. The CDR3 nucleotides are TGTGCCAGCAGCTCTCTCATGGAGGGAGATAGAAGCGAGCAGTACTTC.

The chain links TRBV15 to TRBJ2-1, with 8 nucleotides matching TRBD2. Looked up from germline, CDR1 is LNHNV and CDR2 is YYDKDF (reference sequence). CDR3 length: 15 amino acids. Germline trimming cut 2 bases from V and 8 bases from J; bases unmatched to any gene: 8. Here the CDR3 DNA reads TGTGCCACCAGCAGAAGCGGGAGCCCCCCCCATGAGCAGTTCTTC. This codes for CATSRSGSPPHEQFF.

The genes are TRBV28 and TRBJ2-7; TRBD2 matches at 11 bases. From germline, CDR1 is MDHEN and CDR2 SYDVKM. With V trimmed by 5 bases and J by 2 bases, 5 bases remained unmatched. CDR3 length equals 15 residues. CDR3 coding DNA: TGTGCCAGCAGTGATGGGACTAGCGGAACCTACGAGCAGTACTTC. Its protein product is CASSDGTSGTYEQYF.

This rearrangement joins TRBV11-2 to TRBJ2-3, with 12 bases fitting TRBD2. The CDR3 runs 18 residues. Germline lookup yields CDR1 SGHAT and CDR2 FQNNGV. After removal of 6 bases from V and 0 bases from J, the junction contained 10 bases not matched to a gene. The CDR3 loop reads CASSSPGLAGGSTDTQYF. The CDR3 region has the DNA TGTGCCAGCAGTTCCCCAGGGCTAGCGGGAGGGAGCACAGATACGCAGTATTTT.

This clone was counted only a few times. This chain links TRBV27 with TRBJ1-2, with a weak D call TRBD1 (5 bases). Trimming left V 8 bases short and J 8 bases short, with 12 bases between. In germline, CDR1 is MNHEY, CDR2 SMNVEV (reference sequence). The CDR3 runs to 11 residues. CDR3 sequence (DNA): TGTGCCAGCGGGCGGGGGGAGGGCTACACCTTC. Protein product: CASGRGEGYTF.

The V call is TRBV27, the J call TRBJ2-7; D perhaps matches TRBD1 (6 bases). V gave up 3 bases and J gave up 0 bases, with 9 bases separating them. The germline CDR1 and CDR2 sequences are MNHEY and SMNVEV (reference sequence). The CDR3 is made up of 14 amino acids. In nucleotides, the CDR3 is TGTGCCAGCAGTTTTACAGGGAACTCCTACGAGCAGTACTTC. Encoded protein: CASSFTGNSYEQYF.

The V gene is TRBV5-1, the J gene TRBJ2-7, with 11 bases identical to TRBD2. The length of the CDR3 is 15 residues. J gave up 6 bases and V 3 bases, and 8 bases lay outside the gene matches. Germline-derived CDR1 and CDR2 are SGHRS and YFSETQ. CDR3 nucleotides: TGCGCCAGCAGCTCTCTAGCGGGAGGCGAGGGCGAGCAGTACTTC. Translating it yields CASSSLAGGEGEQYF. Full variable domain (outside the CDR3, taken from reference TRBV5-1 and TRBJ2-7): KAGVTQTPRYLIKTRGQQVTLSCSPISGHRSVSWYQQTPGQGLQFLFEYFSETQRNKGNFPGRFSGRQFSNSRSEMNVSTLELGDSALYLCASSSLAGGEGEQYFGPGTRLTVT.

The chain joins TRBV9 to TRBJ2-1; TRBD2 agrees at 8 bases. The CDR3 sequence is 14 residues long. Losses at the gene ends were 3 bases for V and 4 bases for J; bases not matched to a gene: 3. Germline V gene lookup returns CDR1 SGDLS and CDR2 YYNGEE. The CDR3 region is CASSGGGKYNEQFF. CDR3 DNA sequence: TGTGCCAGCAGCGGCGGGGGGAAATACAATGAGCAGTTCTTC.

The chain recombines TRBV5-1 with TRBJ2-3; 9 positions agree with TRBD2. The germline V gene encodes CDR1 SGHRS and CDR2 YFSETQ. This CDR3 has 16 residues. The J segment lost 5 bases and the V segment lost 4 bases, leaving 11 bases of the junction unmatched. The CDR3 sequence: CASSKPSGTAGDTQYF. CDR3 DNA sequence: TGCGCCAGCAGCAAACCTAGCGGGACCGCGGGAGATACGCAGTATTTT.

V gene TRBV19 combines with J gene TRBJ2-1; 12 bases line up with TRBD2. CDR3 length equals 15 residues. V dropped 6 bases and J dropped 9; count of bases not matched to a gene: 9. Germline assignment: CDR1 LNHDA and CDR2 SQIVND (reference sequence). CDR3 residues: CASRTTSGRDSEQFF. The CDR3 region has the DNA TGTGCCAGTAGAACGACTAGCGGGAGAGACAGTGAGCAGTTCTTC.

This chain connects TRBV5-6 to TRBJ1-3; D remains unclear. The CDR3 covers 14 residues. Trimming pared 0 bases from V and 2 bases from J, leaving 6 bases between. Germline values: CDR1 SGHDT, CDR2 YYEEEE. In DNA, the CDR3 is TGTGCCAGCAGCTTGGGTAGAGCTGGAAACACCATATATTTT. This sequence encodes CASSLGRAGNTIYF.

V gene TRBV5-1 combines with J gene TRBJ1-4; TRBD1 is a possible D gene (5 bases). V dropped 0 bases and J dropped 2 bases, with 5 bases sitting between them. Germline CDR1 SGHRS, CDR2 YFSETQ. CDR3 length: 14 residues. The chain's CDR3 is CASSLEGTNEKLFF. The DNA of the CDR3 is TGCGCCAGCAGCTTGGAGGGGACTAATGAAAAACTGTTTTTT.

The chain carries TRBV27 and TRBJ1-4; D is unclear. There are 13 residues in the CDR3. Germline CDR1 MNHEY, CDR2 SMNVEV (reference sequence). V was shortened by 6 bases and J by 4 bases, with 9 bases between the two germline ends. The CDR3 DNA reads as TGTGCCAGCAGCCGGCGGGGTAATGAAAAACTGTTTTTT. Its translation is CASSRRGNEKLFF.

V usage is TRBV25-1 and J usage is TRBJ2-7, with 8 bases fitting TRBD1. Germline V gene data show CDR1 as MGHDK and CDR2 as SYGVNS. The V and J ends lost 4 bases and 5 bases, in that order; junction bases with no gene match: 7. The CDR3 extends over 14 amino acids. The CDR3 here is CASSGWTGSHEQYF. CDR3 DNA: TGTGCCAGCAGTGGATGGACAGGGTCCCACGAGCAGTACTTC.

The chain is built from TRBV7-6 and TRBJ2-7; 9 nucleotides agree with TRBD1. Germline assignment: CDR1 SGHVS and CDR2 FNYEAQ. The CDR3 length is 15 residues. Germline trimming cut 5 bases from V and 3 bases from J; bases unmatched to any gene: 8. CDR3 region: CASSPGTGNGYEQYF. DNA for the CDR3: TGTGCCAGCAGCCCAGGGACAGGGAACGGCTACGAGCAGTACTTC.

The CDR3 here is CASSTRTGYTDTQYF. The CDR3 DNA is TGTGCCAGCAGCACCCGGACAGGGTACACAGATACGCAGTATTTT. The chain employs TRBV5-4 and TRBJ2-3, with 8 bases fitting TRBD1. Germline lookup yields CDR1 SGHNT and CDR2 YYREEE (reference sequence). Trimming at V came to 4 bases and at J to 2 bases, leaving 6 bases not matched to a gene. The CDR3 has 15 amino acids.

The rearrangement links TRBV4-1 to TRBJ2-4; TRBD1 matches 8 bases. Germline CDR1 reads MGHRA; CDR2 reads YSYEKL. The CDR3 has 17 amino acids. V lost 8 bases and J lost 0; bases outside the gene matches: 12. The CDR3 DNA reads TGCGCCAGCGCACCCGGGACAGGAACCTTAGCCAAAAACATTCAGTACTTC. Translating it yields CASAPGTGTLAKNIQYF.

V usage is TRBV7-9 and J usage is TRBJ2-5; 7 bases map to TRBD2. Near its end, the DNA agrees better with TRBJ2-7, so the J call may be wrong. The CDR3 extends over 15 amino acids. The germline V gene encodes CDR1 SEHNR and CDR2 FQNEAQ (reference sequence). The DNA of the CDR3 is TGTGCCAGCAGCCCCGCGGCGGGAGCCCTCTACGAGCAGTACTTC. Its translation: CASSPAAGALYEQYF.